Given below is one T cell receptor beta chain in context. The data belong to a study of T cells after somatic rescue of genetic block. This table comes from immunoSEQ multiplex PCR, and its TCRdb copy is limited to in-frame clones, with some not included. The sample holds around 70,000 clones, approximately 90% seen once. Germline V lookup: CDR1 SGHVS, CDR2 FQNEAQ. CDR3 length equals 15 residues. The ends lost 5 bases at V and 3 bases at J; junction bases unmatched: 5. The TCR was taken from a man aged 35-49 years. The specimen was peripheral blood mononuclear cells (PBMCs). The chain links TRBV7-8 to TRBJ2-3; 10 bases match TRBD2. The CDR3 reads CASSILAGSTDTQYF. In DNA, the CDR3 is TGTGCCAGCAGCATACTAGCGGGATCAACAGATACGCAGTATTTT.